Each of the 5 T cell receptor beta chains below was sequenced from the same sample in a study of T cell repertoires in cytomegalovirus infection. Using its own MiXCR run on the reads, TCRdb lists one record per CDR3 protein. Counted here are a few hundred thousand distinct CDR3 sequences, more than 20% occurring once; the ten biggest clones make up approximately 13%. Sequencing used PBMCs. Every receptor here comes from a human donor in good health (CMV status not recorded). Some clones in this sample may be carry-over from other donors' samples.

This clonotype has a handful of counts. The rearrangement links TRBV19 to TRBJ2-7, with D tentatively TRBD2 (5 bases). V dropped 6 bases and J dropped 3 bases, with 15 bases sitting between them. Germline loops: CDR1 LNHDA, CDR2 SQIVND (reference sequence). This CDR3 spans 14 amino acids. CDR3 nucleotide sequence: TGTGCCAGTAGAGTCGCGCCGGGGATCTACGAGCAGTACTTC. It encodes CASRVAPGIYEQYF.

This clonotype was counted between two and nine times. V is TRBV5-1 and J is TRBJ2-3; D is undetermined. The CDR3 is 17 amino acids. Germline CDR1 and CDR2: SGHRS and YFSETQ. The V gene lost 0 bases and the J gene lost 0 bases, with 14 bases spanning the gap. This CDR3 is CASSLGVAPSSTDTQYF. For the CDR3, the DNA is TGCGCCAGCAGCTTGGGGGTAGCCCCATCTAGCACAGATACGCAGTATTTT.

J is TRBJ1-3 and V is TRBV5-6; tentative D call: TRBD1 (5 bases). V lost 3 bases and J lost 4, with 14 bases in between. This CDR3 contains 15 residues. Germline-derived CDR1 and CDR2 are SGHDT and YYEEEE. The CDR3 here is CASSSPGTQGNTIYF. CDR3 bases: TGTGCCAGCAGCTCCCCAGGGACGCAAGGAAACACCATATATTTT. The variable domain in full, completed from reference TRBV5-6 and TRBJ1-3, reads DAGVTQSPTHLIKTRGQQVTLRCSPKSGHDTVSWYQQALGQGPQFIFQYYEEEERQRGNFPDRFSGHQFPNYSSELNVNALLLGDSALYLCASSSPGTQGNTIYFGEGSWLTVV.

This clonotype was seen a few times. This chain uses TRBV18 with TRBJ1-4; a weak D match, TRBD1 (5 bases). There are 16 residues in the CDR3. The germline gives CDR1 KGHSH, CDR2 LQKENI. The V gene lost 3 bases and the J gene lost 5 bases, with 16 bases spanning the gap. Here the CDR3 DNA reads TGTGCCAGCTCACCTCCCTCGGGACGATTGAATGAAAAACTGTTTTTT. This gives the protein CASSPPSGRLNEKLFF.

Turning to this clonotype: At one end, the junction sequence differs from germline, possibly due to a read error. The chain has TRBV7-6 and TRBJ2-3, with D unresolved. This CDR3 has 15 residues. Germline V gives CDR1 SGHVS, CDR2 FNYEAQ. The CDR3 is CASSLARLGTDTPYF. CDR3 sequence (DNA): TGTGCCAGCAGCTTAGCCCGTCTGGGCACAGATACGCCGTATTTT.